Below are 8 T cell receptor beta chains sequenced from a single sample in a study of shared clonotypes between healthy human individuals. Profiling relied on immunoSEQ multiplex PCR, and the TCRdb table lists in-frame clones only, not all of them. This sample carries around 2.1 million clones, approximately 94% of them seen once, and the ten largest clones take 0.13%. The sample taken for sequencing was naive CD4+ T cells sorted from blood. As to subset: CD45RA+ positively selected. Receptor source: a man aged 18 to 29 in good health.

The CDR3 region is CASSAGPGLNYNEQFF. In DNA form, the CDR3 reads TGTGCCAGCAGTGCGGGACCGGGACTAAACTACAATGAGCAGTTCTTC. The chain combines TRBV2 with TRBJ2-1, with TRBD2 matching 7 bases. Per the germline V gene, CDR1 is SNHLY and CDR2 is FYNNEI. CDR3 length: 16 amino acids. V lost 4 bases to trimming and J lost 3 bases; unmatched junction nucleotides: 9. Full variable domain (missing parts from reference TRBV2 and TRBJ2-1): EPEVTQTPSHQVTQMGQEVILRCVPISNHLYFYWYRQILGQKVEFLVSFYNNEISEKSEIFDDQFSVERPDGSNFTLKIRSTKLEDSAMYFCASSAGPGLNYNEQFFGPGTRLTVL.

This rearrangement joins TRBV7-2 to TRBJ2-5, with 7 bases that match TRBD2. CDR1 SGHTA and CDR2 FQGNSA come from the germline V gene. V lost 3 bases to trimming and J lost 2 bases; unmatched junction nucleotides: 6. The CDR3 sequence is 15 residues long. Here the CDR3 DNA reads TGTGCCAGCAGCTTTACGGGAGGTTTACAAGAGACCCAGTACTTC. Protein: CASSFTGGLQETQYF.

The chain is built from TRBV5-1 and TRBJ1-5; D gene uncertain. The germline V gene encodes CDR1 SGHRS and CDR2 YFSETQ. This CDR3 region has 14 residues. V lost 9 bases and J 0 bases, leaving 13 bases between the germline ends. CDR3: CATEGRTSNQPQHF. For the CDR3, the DNA is TGCGCCACAGAGGGCAGAACTAGCAATCAGCCCCAGCATTTT.

The chain is built from TRBV6-5 and TRBJ1-2, with TRBD1 as a possible D gene (5 bases). Germline CDR1 is MNHEY and CDR2 is SVGAGI. The CDR3 spans 12 residues. Trimming took off 5 bases at V and 13 bases at J, with 17 bases between the two ends. The chain's CDR3 is CASSPLTGLITF. DNA for the CDR3: TGTGCCAGCAGTCCTTTAACAGGACTCATCACCTTC.

This sequence joins TRBV10-3 and TRBJ2-1, with D uncertain. The germline CDR1 and CDR2 sequences are ENHRY and SYGVKD. The V end was cut by 7 bases, the J end by 5 bases, with 12 bases between. The CDR3 covers 13 residues. CDR3 loop: CAINQDGHNEQFF. CDR3 DNA: TGTGCCATCAACCAGGACGGACACAATGAGCAGTTCTTC.

The CDR3 DNA reads as TGTGCCAGCAGACCCAGGGGGCTCGATAATGAAAAACTGTTTTTT. Its translation: CASRPRGLDNEKLFF. This chain connects TRBV2 to TRBJ1-4, with 8 nucleotides matching TRBD1. Germline V gives CDR1 SNHLY, CDR2 FYNNEI. Trimming cost V 6 bases and J 4 bases; bases outside gene matches: 7. The CDR3 is 15 residues long.

This clone appeared once. The rearrangement links TRBV6-1 to TRBJ2-7; the D gene is possibly TRBD2 (5 bases). The CDR3 loop spans 17 amino acids. The germline CDR1 and CDR2 sequences are MNHNS and SASEGT. V was shortened by 1 base and J by 0 bases, with 16 bases between the two germline ends. This CDR3 is CASSEVRGIPLSYEQYF. The CDR3, as DNA: TGTGCCAGCAGTGAAGTACGGGGTATTCCACTCTCCTACGAGCAGTACTTC.

This clone was found a few times. The J gene is TRBJ1-5, the V gene TRBV30; D perhaps matches TRBD1 (6 bases). Looked up from germline, CDR1 is GTSNPN and CDR2 is SVGIG (reference sequence). The CDR3 has 13 amino acids. The ends were cut back, 3 bases at V and 7 bases at J, with 13 bases in the middle. The CDR3 DNA is TGTGCCTGGAGCAACCTACAGGGACAGCCCCAGCATTTT. It translates to CAWSNLQGQPQHF.